A single sample is the source of the 8 T cell receptor beta chains below, sequenced in a study of blood T cell repertoires in COVID-19. The table came from immunoSEQ multiplex PCR; TCRdb's copy has only in-frame clones and leaves some out. The table records 350,000 or so clones, around 88% of them present only once. What was sequenced was peripheral blood. Receptors were obtained from a woman aged 25 to 45 with COVID-19, enrolled during active disease.

About this clone: The sample carries other DNA sequences with the same CDR3. CDR3 nucleotides: TGTGCCAGTAGGGGGGCGGATACGCAGTATTTT. It is translated as CASRGADTQYF. This rearrangement joins TRBV19 to TRBJ2-3; D is possibly TRBD1 (6 bases). The CDR3 runs 11 residues. V was shortened by 6 bases and J by 6 bases, with 7 bases between the two germline ends. Germline-derived CDR1 and CDR2 are LNHDA and SQIVND (reference sequence).

This clone was seen a few times. The chain recombines TRBV19 with TRBJ1-5; 7 bases align to TRBD1. V dropped 5 bases and J dropped 4; count of bases not matched to a gene: 2. This CDR3 has 13 amino acids. CDR1 is LNHDA and CDR2 is SQIVND in the germline V gene (reference sequence). The CDR3 DNA is TGTGCCAGTAGTTCGACAGGGAATCAGCCCCAGCATTTT. Translation: CASSSTGNQPQHF.

To note about this clone: This specimen includes other DNA sequences encoding the same CDR3. This chain joins TRBV5-1 and TRBJ2-2, with D unclear. This CDR3 has 13 residues. V gave up 0 bases and J gave up 5 bases, with 5 bases separating them. Germline V gives CDR1 SGHRS, CDR2 YFSETQ. The CDR3 is CASSLAGTGELFF. CDR3 bases: TGCGCCAGCAGCTTGGCCGGGACCGGGGAGCTGTTTTTT. Drawing the rest from reference TRBV5-1 and TRBJ2-2, the complete variable domain is KAGVTQTPRYLIKTRGQQVTLSCSPISGHRSVSWYQQTPGQGLQFLFEYFSETQRNKGNFPGRFSGRQFSNSRSEMNVSTLELGDSALYLCASSLAGTGELFFGEGSRLTVL.

The chain carries TRBV27 and TRBJ2-3; 15 positions agree with TRBD2. The J segment lost 1 base and the V segment lost 4 bases, leaving 9 bases of the junction unmatched. Germline CDR1 MNHEY, CDR2 SMNVEV (reference sequence). The CDR3 is 19 amino acids. The DNA of the CDR3 is TGTGCCAGCAGTTCCTGGACTAGCGGGGGGGCCTGGGGCACAGATACGCAGTATTTT. It yields the protein CASSSWTSGGAWGTDTQYF.

The count of this clone is one. The conserved phenylalanine or tryptophan normally closing the CDR3 is absent here, so this likely arose from a read error. The DNA is left out, because the CDR3 cannot be placed on it with certainty; the CDR3 is given as TCRdb lists it. The chain links TRBV6-4 to TRBJ2-7; the table's TRBD1 call for D was not verified on the DNA. Germline V gene lookup returns CDR1 MRHNA and CDR2 SNTAGT. The CDR3 has 11 residues if both end residues are counted. The CDR3 is CASIYDTETQL.

V gene TRBV18 combines with J gene TRBJ2-1; 7 bases map to TRBD1. Trimming took 0 bases from V and 5 from J; bases not matched to a gene: 4. The CDR3 runs to 15 residues. Germline V gene data show CDR1 as KGHSH and CDR2 as LQKENI. In DNA, the CDR3 is TGTGCCAGCTCACCACCGGGGACAGTGAACAATGAGCAGTTCTTC. Translated, it gives CASSPPGTVNNEQFF.

The chain employs TRBV4-2 and TRBJ2-3, with D maybe TRBD1 (7 bases). The CDR3 extends over 16 amino acids. Deletions cut 0 bases from V and 1 base from J, with 11 bases between. Germline V gene data show CDR1 as LGHNA and CDR2 as YNFKEQ. The CDR3 reads CASSQDPRGGTDTQYF. In DNA form, the CDR3 reads TGTGCCAGCAGCCAAGATCCCAGGGGGGGCACAGATACGCAGTATTTT.

This clone was found once. The genes are TRBV7-2 and TRBJ1-2; D unclear. The V end lost 1 base, the J end lost 5 bases, and 8 bases lay between the germline ends. This CDR3 is built from 13 residues. CDR1 and CDR2 from the germline V gene are SGHTA and FQGNSA. For the CDR3, the DNA is TGTGCCAGCAGCTTAGTCAGCGCTTATGGCTACACCTTC. Its translation: CASSLVSAYGYTF.